This TCR beta chain comes out of a study of T-cell memory formation after mild COVID-19. Whole-study findings and limits: Clones shrinking between day 15 and 85 showed a balanced CD4/CD8 split, and those that grew later tilted toward CD4+. Among CD4+ contracting clones, most were CM and EM, and CD8+ ones EMRA. Pre-infection memory carried some responding clones, suggesting that cross-reactive memory joined.

Note on this clonotype: Its matching antigen is unknown.

Using constant-segment primers, 5'RACE produced TCR alpha and TCR beta cDNA libraries carrying sample barcodes and UMIs. TCRdb passed the 5' RACE reads through MiXCR, listing each CDR3 protein once. The sample includes just under 350,000 distinct CDR3 sequences, 10% to 15% seen only once; the top ten take about 22%. This CDR3 has 15 amino acids. V lost 2 bases and J lost 3, with 10 bases in between. This chain uses TRBV12-3 or TRBV12-4 with TRBJ1-4; no clear D gene. The sequenced sample was PBMCs or a T cell subset sorted from them (not recorded which). This receptor was taken from a man aged 18 to 30 who had mild COVID-19 (a few samples of this study predate the infection). Cell type and time point are not known. CDR3 sequence: CASSLLVPSNEKLFF. The CDR3 DNA is TGTGCCAGCAGTTTACTGGTACCCTCTAATGAAAAACTGTTTTTT.